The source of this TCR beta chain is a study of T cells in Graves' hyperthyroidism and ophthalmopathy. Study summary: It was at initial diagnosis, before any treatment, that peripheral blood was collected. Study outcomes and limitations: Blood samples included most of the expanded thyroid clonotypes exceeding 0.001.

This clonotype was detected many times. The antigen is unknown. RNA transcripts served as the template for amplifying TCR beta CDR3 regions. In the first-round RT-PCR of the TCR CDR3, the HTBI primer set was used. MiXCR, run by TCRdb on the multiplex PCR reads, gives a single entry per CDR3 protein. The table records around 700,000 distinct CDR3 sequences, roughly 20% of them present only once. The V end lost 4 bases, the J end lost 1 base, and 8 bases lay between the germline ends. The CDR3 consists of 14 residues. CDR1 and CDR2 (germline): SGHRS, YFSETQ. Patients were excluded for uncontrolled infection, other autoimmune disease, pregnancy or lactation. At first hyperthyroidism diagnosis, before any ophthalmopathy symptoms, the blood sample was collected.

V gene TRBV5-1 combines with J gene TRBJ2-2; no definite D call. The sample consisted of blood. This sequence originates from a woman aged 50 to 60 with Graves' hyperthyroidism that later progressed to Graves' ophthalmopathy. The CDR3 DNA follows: TGCGCCAGCAGCGCCGACGGGAACACCGGGGAGCTGTTTTTT. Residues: CASSADGNTGELFF.